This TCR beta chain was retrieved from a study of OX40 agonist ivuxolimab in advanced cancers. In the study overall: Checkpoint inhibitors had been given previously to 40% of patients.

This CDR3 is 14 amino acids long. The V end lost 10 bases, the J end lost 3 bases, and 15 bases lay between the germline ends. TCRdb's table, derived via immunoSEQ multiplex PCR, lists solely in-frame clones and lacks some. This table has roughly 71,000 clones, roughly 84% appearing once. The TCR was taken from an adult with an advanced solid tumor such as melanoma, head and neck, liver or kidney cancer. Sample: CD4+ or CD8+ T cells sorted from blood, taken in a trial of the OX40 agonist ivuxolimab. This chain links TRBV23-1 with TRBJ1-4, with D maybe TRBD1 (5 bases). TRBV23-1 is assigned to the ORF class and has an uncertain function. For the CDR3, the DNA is TGCGCCACGTGGGGGAGGGGAGCTAATGAAAAACTGTTTTTT. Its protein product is CATWGRGANEKLFF.